This T cell receptor (beta chain) was captured in a study of shared clonotypes between healthy human individuals. Study information: Aged 18 to 49, the donors were two women and a few men. Study findings and constraints: Among donors, clonotype sharing was expected to be affected by sequencing depth. Memory subsets generally showed smaller estimated richness than naive subsets did.

Regarding this clone: Antigen specificity is unknown.

CD45RO-negative, CCR7-selected cells formed the naive CD8 fraction, which excluded terminally differentiated effector memory CD45RA+ cells. Healthy HIV-negative adults without recent acute infections or vaccinations served as donors. Germline CDR1 SGHDT, CDR2 YYEEEE. V dropped 4 bases and J dropped 3; count of bases not matched to a gene: 14. The CDR3 runs 18 residues. TCRdb keeps only in-frame clones here, not all; method: immunoSEQ multiplex PCR. The table includes about 580,000 clones, 98% detected once. Sequencing used naive CD8+ T cells sorted from blood. The chain employs TRBV5-6 and TRBJ2-2; 8 bases map to TRBD1. The source of this sequence is a man aged 25 to 45 in good health. CDR3 loop: CASSLHQGAGEDTGELFF. The CDR3 DNA sequence: TGTGCCAGCAGCCTCCACCAGGGGGCAGGCGAGGACACCGGGGAGCTGTTTTTT. The whole variable domain, remainder taken from reference TRBV5-6 and TRBJ2-2, is DAGVTQSPTHLIKTRGQQVTLRCSPKSGHDTVSWYQQALGQGPQFIFQYYEEEERQRGNFPDRFSGHQFPNYSSELNVNALLLGDSALYLCASSLHQGAGEDTGELFFGEGSRLTVL.